Shown below are 8 T cell receptor beta chains from a single sample sequenced in a study of early stage breast cancer tumors (dated by TCRdb to 2017 to 2019). Libraries were built with the immunoSEQ multiplex PCR assay. TCRdb limited this immuneACCESS table to in-frame rearrangements with V and J called. A share of clones is missing; checked studies link under half to unresolved V genes, and the rest is unexplained. The table for this sample lists about 28,000 clones; roughly 77% of them were counted only once. The leading ten clones occupy approximately 5% of the sample. The sample was blood. The receptors stem from a person aged 40 to 50 with breast cancer.

This clone has a handful of counts. The genes are TRBV6-4 and TRBJ1-1; D gene unclear. Trimming shortened V by 5 bases and J by 4 bases, and 11 bases separated the two germline ends. Per germline, CDR1 MRHNA and CDR2 SNTAGT. The CDR3 consists of 13 residues. The CDR3 is CASSSNLGTEAFF. The CDR3 DNA reads TGTGCCAGCAGTTCCAACCTTGGCACTGAAGCTTTCTTT.

This chain links TRBV5-4 with TRBJ2-7; 7 bases are shared with TRBD1. Trimming at V came to 4 bases and at J to 4 bases, leaving 8 bases not matched to a gene. Germline values: CDR1 SGHNT, CDR2 YYREEE (reference sequence). The CDR3 runs to 14 residues. As DNA, the CDR3 is TGTGCCAGCAGCGTAACCGGGACAGAGTACGAGCAGTACTTC. Translated: CASSVTGTEYEQYF.

J is TRBJ1-2 and V is TRBV13; D perhaps matches TRBD1 (6 bases). Germline V gene data show CDR1 as PRHDT and CDR2 as FYEKMQ (reference sequence). V lost 5 bases to trimming and J lost 4 bases, with 11 bases between them. CDR3 length equals 13 residues. CDR3: CASSPRGSYGYTF. The CDR3 nucleotides are TGTGCCAGCAGCCCCAGGGGAAGCTATGGCTACACCTTC.

This CDR3 is CASSLGRSNQPQHF. In DNA, the CDR3 is TGTGCCAGCAGCCTGGGACGGAGCAATCAGCCCCAGCATTTT. The chain joins TRBV7-9 to TRBJ1-5; tentative D call: TRBD1 (5 bases). The CDR3 spans 14 residues. CDR1 and CDR2 (germline): SEHNR, FQNEAQ (reference sequence). Trimming removed 5 bases at V and 1 base at J, with 9 bases between. Full variable domain (outside the CDR3, taken from reference TRBV7-9 and TRBJ1-5): DTGVSQNPRHKITKRGQNVTFRCDPISEHNRLYWYRQTLGQGPEFLTYFQNEAQLEKSRLLSDRFSAERPKGSFSTLEIQRTEQGDSAMYLCASSLGRSNQPQHFGDGTRLSIL.

This clone was found once. This chain uses TRBV11-2 with TRBJ2-7, with TRBD2 matching over 13 bases. Trimming removed 4 bases from V and 3 bases from J; junction bases left unmatched: 3. Germline V gene data show CDR1 as SGHAT and CDR2 as FQNNGV. This CDR3 is 15 amino acids long. The CDR3 protein is CASSSRTSGSYEQYF. DNA for the CDR3: TGTGCCAGCAGCTCCAGGACTAGCGGGAGCTACGAGCAGTACTTC. The variable domain in full, completed from reference TRBV11-2 and TRBJ2-7, reads EAGVAQSPRYKIIEKRQSVAFWCNPISGHATLYWYQQILGQGPKLLIQFQNNGVVDDSQLPKDRFSAERLKGVDSTLKIQPAKLEDSAVYLCASSSRTSGSYEQYFGPGTRLTVT.

This clone has a handful of counts. The chain joins TRBV11-3 to TRBJ2-5, with a tentative D call TRBD2 (6 bases). This CDR3 region has 16 residues. V lost 1 base to trimming and J lost 5 bases, with 17 bases between them. Germline V gives CDR1 SGHNT, CDR2 YENEEA. For the CDR3, the DNA is TGTGCCAGCAGCTTAGTGCGGGACCAGGGTTTGGAGACCCAGTACTTC. Its translation is CASSLVRDQGLETQYF.

The V and J genes are TRBV12-5 and TRBJ2-4, with 16 bases matching TRBD2. Germline CDR1 and CDR2: LGHNT and FRNRAP. The CDR3 runs to 15 residues. Germline trimming cut 6 bases from V and 7 bases from J; bases unmatched to any gene: 3. The CDR3 protein is CASGRGLAGGNIQYF. As DNA, the CDR3 is TGTGCTAGTGGCCGGGGACTAGCGGGAGGGAACATTCAGTACTTC.

This chain connects TRBV19 to TRBJ2-7, with 7 bases fitting TRBD2. V lost 3 bases to trimming and J lost 2 bases; unmatched junction nucleotides: 4. The germline V gene encodes CDR1 LNHDA and CDR2 SQIVND (reference sequence). The CDR3 extends over 14 amino acids. In nucleotides, the CDR3 is TGTGCCAGTAGTATGGCTAGCGGAACCTACGAGCAGTACTTC. Translation gives CASSMASGTYEQYF.